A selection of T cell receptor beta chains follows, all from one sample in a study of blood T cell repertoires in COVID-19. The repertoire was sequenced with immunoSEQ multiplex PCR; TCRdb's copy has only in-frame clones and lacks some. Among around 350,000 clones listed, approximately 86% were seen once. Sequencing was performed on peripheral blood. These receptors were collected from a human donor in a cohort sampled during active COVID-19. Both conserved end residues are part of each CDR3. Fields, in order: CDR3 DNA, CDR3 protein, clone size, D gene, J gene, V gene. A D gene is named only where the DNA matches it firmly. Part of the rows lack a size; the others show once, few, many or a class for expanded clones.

CDR3nt: TGTGCCAACTCACCGCAGGGAAAATACGACACTGAAGCTTTCTTT; CDR3aa: CANSPQGKYDTEAFF; abundance: .; d_gene: .; j_gene: TRBJ1-1; v_gene: TRBV18
CDR3nt: TGTGCCAGCAGTTTCGGACAGAACACTGAAGCTTTCTTT; CDR3aa: CASSFGQNTEAFF; abundance: .; d_gene: .; j_gene: TRBJ1-1; v_gene: TRBV6-5
CDR3nt: TGTGCCAGCAGCTTTGATGGGGGGGCGAACACTGAAGCTTTCTTT; CDR3aa: CASSFDGGANTEAFF; abundance: .; d_gene: .; j_gene: TRBJ1-1; v_gene: TRBV7-2
CDR3nt: TGTGCCTCGGGACTAGCGGGAGCGGCCGGGGAGCTGTTTTTT; CDR3aa: CASGLAGAAGELFF; abundance: .; d_gene: TRBD2; j_gene: TRBJ2-2; v_gene: TRBV30
CDR3nt: TGTGCCAGCAGCCCCCGGGACAGGGCTTTTAATGAGCAGTTCTTC; CDR3aa: CASSPRDRAFNEQFF; abundance: once; d_gene: TRBD1; j_gene: TRBJ2-1; v_gene: TRBV7-9
CDR3nt: TGTGCCAGCAGTGACATGCTCGGGACATTTTATGGCTACACCTTC; CDR3aa: CASSDMLGTFYGYTF; abundance: .; d_gene: .; j_gene: TRBJ1-2; v_gene: TRBV6-1
CDR3nt: TGTGCCAGCAGTTTTCGAGGGAAGCAAGAGACCCAGTACTTC; CDR3aa: CASSFRGKQETQYF; abundance: .; d_gene: .; j_gene: TRBJ2-5; v_gene: TRBV28
CDR3nt: TGCGCCAGCAGCGCACAGGGGGCGAAAAGCACAGATACGCAGTATTTT; CDR3aa: CASSAQGAKSTDTQYF; abundance: .; d_gene: TRBD1; j_gene: TRBJ2-3; v_gene: TRBV5-1
CDR3nt: TGCAGTGCTAGTGACGGACAGGGGGCTTCTGGAAACACCATATATTTT; CDR3aa: CSASDGQGASGNTIYF; abundance: .; d_gene: TRBD1; j_gene: TRBJ1-3; v_gene: TRBV20-1
CDR3nt: TGCGCCAGCAGCCAAGGGAGGAGGGAAACTCAGCCCCAGCATTTT; CDR3aa: CASSQGRRETQPQHF; abundance: .; d_gene: .; j_gene: TRBJ1-5; v_gene: TRBV4-1
CDR3nt: TGTGCCAGTAGGCTTAGCGGGGGGGCCTACAATGAGCAGTTCTTC; CDR3aa: CASRLSGGAYNEQFF; abundance: .; d_gene: TRBD2; j_gene: TRBJ2-1; v_gene: TRBV19
CDR3nt: TGTGCCTGGAGCTCCGGGACAGGGGGCAATCAGCCCCAGCATTTT; CDR3aa: CAWSSGTGGNQPQHF; abundance: .; d_gene: TRBD1; j_gene: TRBJ1-5; v_gene: TRBV30
CDR3nt: TGTGCCAGCAGCTACTTTTACGAGCAGTACTTC; CDR3aa: CASSYFYEQYF; abundance: .; d_gene: .; j_gene: TRBJ2-7; v_gene: TRBV27
CDR3nt: TGTGCCACCAGCATAGGCGGGCCGCAGTTCTTC; CDR3aa: CATSIGGPQFF; abundance: .; d_gene: .; j_gene: TRBJ2-1; v_gene: TRBV15
CDR3nt: TGTGCCAGCAGTTTAGTTTTCCCCGTGAGTGAGCAGTACTTC; CDR3aa: CASSLVFPVSEQYF; abundance: .; d_gene: .; j_gene: TRBJ2-7; v_gene: TRBV28
CDR3nt: TGTGCCAGCAGCACAACGATCTACGAGCAGTACTTC; CDR3aa: CASSTTIYEQYF; abundance: few; d_gene: .; j_gene: TRBJ2-7; v_gene: TRBV5-6
CDR3nt: TGTGCCAGCTCCCGAGACCCGGGGGGACAAGAGACCCAGTACTTC; CDR3aa: CASSRDPGGQETQYF; abundance: once; d_gene: TRBD2; j_gene: TRBJ2-5; v_gene: TRBV18
CDR3nt: TGTGCCAGTAGCACCAGGGGGCTCCGGACTGAAGCTTTCTTT; CDR3aa: CASSTRGLRTEAFF; abundance: .; d_gene: TRBD1; j_gene: TRBJ1-1; v_gene: TRBV19
CDR3nt: TGTGCCAGCAGCCAACCGCGGGGGGACGCCCCCACAGATACGCAGTATTTT; CDR3aa: CASSQPRGDAPTDTQYF; abundance: .; d_gene: TRBD2; j_gene: TRBJ2-3; v_gene: TRBV3-1/TRBV3-2
CDR3nt: TGTGCCAGCGGGCTAAGGGGTGATGGCTACACCTTC; CDR3aa: CASGLRGDGYTF; abundance: .; d_gene: .; j_gene: TRBJ1-2; v_gene: TRBV28
CDR3nt: TGTGCCAGCAGCTTGGATGGGGGCCGCACCGGGGAGCTGTTTTTT; CDR3aa: CASSLDGGRTGELFF; abundance: .; d_gene: .; j_gene: TRBJ2-2; v_gene: TRBV5-5
CDR3nt: TGTGCCAGCAGCTTCGGACAGGGGGTTGTGGGGCAGTACTTC; CDR3aa: CASSFGQGVVGQYF; abundance: .; d_gene: TRBD1; j_gene: TRBJ2-7; v_gene: TRBV11-2
CDR3nt: TGTGCCAGCAGCCCGCAAGCGGGGGGGCCCGCAGATACGCAGTATTTT; CDR3aa: CASSPQAGGPADTQYF; abundance: .; d_gene: TRBD2; j_gene: TRBJ2-3; v_gene: TRBV7-3
CDR3nt: TGTGCCAGCTCACCTCTAGCGGGGACCGGGGAGCTGTTTTTT; CDR3aa: CASSPLAGTGELFF; abundance: .; d_gene: TRBD2; j_gene: TRBJ2-2; v_gene: TRBV18
CDR3nt: TGTGCCAGCAAAAAGACAGGTAGATCTAGCACAGATACGCAGTATTTT; CDR3aa: CASKKTGRSSTDTQYF; abundance: .; d_gene: .; j_gene: TRBJ2-3; v_gene: TRBV2
CDR3nt: TGTGCCAGCAGCCCCTCGACAGGGGGCGCGGATTCACCCCTCCACTTT; CDR3aa: CASSPSTGGADSPLHF; abundance: .; d_gene: TRBD1; j_gene: TRBJ1-6; v_gene: TRBV27
CDR3nt: TGTGCCAGCAGCTTAGATGCTAGCGGGAGTTACGAGCAGTACTTC; CDR3aa: CASSLDASGSYEQYF; abundance: .; d_gene: TRBD2; j_gene: TRBJ2-7; v_gene: TRBV13
CDR3nt: TGCGCCAGCAGCTTCCGCCGGGAAGCTCTCCCCGGGGAGCTGTTTTTT; CDR3aa: CASSFRREALPGELFF; abundance: .; d_gene: .; j_gene: TRBJ2-2; v_gene: TRBV5-1
CDR3nt: TGTGCCAGCAGGAAAACTAGCGGGAGGGTTTACGAGCAGTACTTC; CDR3aa: CASRKTSGRVYEQYF; abundance: .; d_gene: TRBD2; j_gene: TRBJ2-7; v_gene: TRBV28
CDR3nt: TGTGCCAGCTCACTCCGCCGGCGCGGGGCCAGCTCCTACGAGCAGTACTTC; CDR3aa: CASSLRRRGASSYEQYF; abundance: many; d_gene: .; j_gene: TRBJ2-7; v_gene: TRBV18
CDR3nt: TGTGCCAGCAGCCACCCCGGGAGACAGGGGCGCCCCTCTGGGGCCAACGTCCTGACTTTC; CDR3aa: CASSHPGRQGRPSGANVLTF; abundance: .; d_gene: TRBD1; j_gene: TRBJ2-6; v_gene: TRBV3-1/TRBV3-2
CDR3nt: TGTGCCACCAGCAGAGAAGCGGGGACAGATACGCAGTATTTT; CDR3aa: CATSREAGTDTQYF; abundance: .; d_gene: TRBD2; j_gene: TRBJ2-3; v_gene: TRBV15
CDR3nt: TGTGCCAGCAGCTTTCGGACTAGCGGTCCCTACGAGCAGTACTTC; CDR3aa: CASSFRTSGPYEQYF; abundance: .; d_gene: TRBD2; j_gene: TRBJ2-7; v_gene: TRBV5-5
CDR3nt: TGTGCCAGCAGCCGAGCCCTAGCGGGGGGGCAAGTAGATACGCAGTATTTT; CDR3aa: CASSRALAGGQVDTQYF; abundance: .; d_gene: TRBD2; j_gene: TRBJ2-3; v_gene: TRBV6-6
CDR3nt: TGTGCCAGTAGTATAGTCTACAGGGGCAATCAGCCCCAGCATTTT; CDR3aa: CASSIVYRGNQPQHF; abundance: .; d_gene: .; j_gene: TRBJ1-5; v_gene: TRBV19
CDR3nt: TGTGCCAGTAGCGATGACAGGGACCCCACAGATACGCAGTATTTT; CDR3aa: CASSDDRDPTDTQYF; abundance: .; d_gene: TRBD1; j_gene: TRBJ2-3; v_gene: TRBV19
CDR3nt: TGTGCCAGCAGTTCCAGGGGGCCTTACGAGCAGTACTTC; CDR3aa: CASSSRGPYEQYF; abundance: .; d_gene: TRBD1; j_gene: TRBJ2-7; v_gene: TRBV12-3/TRBV12-4
CDR3nt: TGTGCCAGCAGCCGCGCAGGAATGAACTATGGCTACACCTTC; CDR3aa: CASSRAGMNYGYTF; abundance: once; d_gene: .; j_gene: TRBJ1-2; v_gene: TRBV14
CDR3nt: TGTGCCAGCAGTGCCCTAAGCTCTGGAAACACCATATATTTT; CDR3aa: CASSALSSGNTIYF; abundance: .; d_gene: .; j_gene: TRBJ1-3; v_gene: TRBV2
CDR3nt: TGTGCCAGCAGGGGCCAGACAACACTCTATGGCTACACCTTC; CDR3aa: CASRGQTTLYGYTF; abundance: .; d_gene: .; j_gene: TRBJ1-2; v_gene: TRBV25-1
CDR3nt: TGTGCCAGTAGTATAGTGGTGACGGCGAGCGGCAACACAGATACGCAGTATTTT; CDR3aa: CASSIVVTASGNTDTQYF; abundance: .; d_gene: .; j_gene: TRBJ2-3; v_gene: TRBV19
CDR3nt: TGCAGTGTGGGAAAACTAGCCGGCCTGTCAGATACGCAGTATTTT; CDR3aa: CSVGKLAGLSDTQYF; abundance: .; d_gene: .; j_gene: TRBJ2-3; v_gene: TRBV29-1
CDR3nt: TGTGCCAGCAGCCCCGACGGAAGGGGGCTGAACACTGAAGCTTTCTTT; CDR3aa: CASSPDGRGLNTEAFF; abundance: .; d_gene: TRBD1; j_gene: TRBJ1-1; v_gene: TRBV7-4
CDR3nt: TGTGCCAGCAGCCAAGCGGGGGGGACGGCTGAAGCTTTCTTT; CDR3aa: CASSQAGGTAEAFF; abundance: .; d_gene: .; j_gene: TRBJ1-1; v_gene: TRBV3-1/TRBV3-2
CDR3nt: TGCAGCGTTGATAGGGGGTTGGTCAGTCAAGAGACCCAGTACTTC; CDR3aa: CSVDRGLVSQETQYF; abundance: .; d_gene: .; j_gene: TRBJ2-5; v_gene: TRBV29-1
CDR3nt: TGTGCCAGCAGTTTATTTCGGGGGATTGAAGCTTTCTTT; CDR3aa: CASSLFRGIEAFF; abundance: .; d_gene: .; j_gene: TRBJ1-1; v_gene: TRBV28
CDR3nt: TGTGCCAGCAGCCACCGGACTAGCGAAAACAATGAGCAGTTCTTC; CDR3aa: CASSHRTSENNEQFF; abundance: .; d_gene: TRBD2; j_gene: TRBJ2-1; v_gene: TRBV11-3
CDR3nt: TGTGCCAGCAGCCCTAGTAGGGGACAGGGCACCTACGAGCAGTACTTC; CDR3aa: CASSPSRGQGTYEQYF; abundance: .; d_gene: TRBD1; j_gene: TRBJ2-7; v_gene: TRBV7-9
CDR3nt: TGCGCCAGCAGCTTGGGGCGGGATTTATATTCCTACAATGAGCAGTTCTTC; CDR3aa: CASSLGRDLYSYNEQFF; abundance: .; d_gene: .; j_gene: TRBJ2-1; v_gene: TRBV5-1
CDR3nt: TGTGCCAGCGGTTGGGGGGACCAAGAGACCCAGTACTTC; CDR3aa: CASGWGDQETQYF; abundance: .; d_gene: .; j_gene: TRBJ2-5; v_gene: TRBV12-3/TRBV12-4
CDR3nt: TGTGCCAGCAGCTTTAGGGACTCCAGGGCCTACAATGAGCAGTTCTTC; CDR3aa: CASSFRDSRAYNEQFF; abundance: .; d_gene: .; j_gene: TRBJ2-1; v_gene: TRBV5-4
CDR3nt: TGTGCCAGCAGCCCACGGACTAGAGGCTACGAGCAGTACTTC; CDR3aa: CASSPRTRGYEQYF; abundance: once; d_gene: TRBD2; j_gene: TRBJ2-7; v_gene: TRBV7-2
CDR3nt: TGTGCCAGTAGTATGCGGGACAGGGGACGCGGGTCACCCCTCCACTTT; CDR3aa: CASSMRDRGRGSPLHF; abundance: .; d_gene: TRBD1; j_gene: TRBJ1-6; v_gene: TRBV19